This TCR beta chain came from a study of T cell responses to AZD1222 COVID-19 vaccine. V lost 4 bases to trimming and J lost 3 bases, with 11 bases between them. The germline V gene has CDR1 SGHRS and CDR2 YFSETQ. The CDR3 consists of 14 residues. Using immunoSEQ multiplex PCR, the repertoire was profiled, and TCRdb retains in-frame clones only, with some absent. The profile covers approximately 70,000 clones, with 82% appearing a single time and less than 6.5% taken by the ten largest. The genes are TRBV5-1 and TRBJ1-5, with TRBD1 as a possible D gene (5 bases). The source was peripheral blood, collected on day 0 of AZD1222 vaccination. This TCR was sampled from an adult in good health. CDR3 coding DNA: TGCGCCAGCAGCCCCGGGACGGCCAATCAGCCCCAGCATTTT. This codes for CASSPGTANQPQHF.